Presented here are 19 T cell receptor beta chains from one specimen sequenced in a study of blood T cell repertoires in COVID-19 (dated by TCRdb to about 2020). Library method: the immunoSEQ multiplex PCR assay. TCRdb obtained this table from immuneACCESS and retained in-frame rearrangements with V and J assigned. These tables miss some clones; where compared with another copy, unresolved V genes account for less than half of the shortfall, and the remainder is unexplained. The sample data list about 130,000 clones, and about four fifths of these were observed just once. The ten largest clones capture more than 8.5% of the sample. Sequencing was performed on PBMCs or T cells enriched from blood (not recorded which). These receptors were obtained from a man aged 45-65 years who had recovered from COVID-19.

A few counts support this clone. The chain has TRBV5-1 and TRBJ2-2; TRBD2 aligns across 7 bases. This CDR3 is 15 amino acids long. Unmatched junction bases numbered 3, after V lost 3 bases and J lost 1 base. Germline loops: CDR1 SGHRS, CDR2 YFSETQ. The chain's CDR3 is CASSSLAVNTGELFF. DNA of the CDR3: TGCGCCAGCAGCTCCCTAGCGGTGAACACCGGGGAGCTGTTTTTT.

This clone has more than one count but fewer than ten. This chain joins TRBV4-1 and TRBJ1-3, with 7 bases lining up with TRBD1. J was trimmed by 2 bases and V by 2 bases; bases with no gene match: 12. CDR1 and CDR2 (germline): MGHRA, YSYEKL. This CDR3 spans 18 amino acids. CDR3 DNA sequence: TGCGCCAGCAGCCAAACAATAAGCAACAGGGGTACTGGAAACACCATATATTTT. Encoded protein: CASSQTISNRGTGNTIYF.

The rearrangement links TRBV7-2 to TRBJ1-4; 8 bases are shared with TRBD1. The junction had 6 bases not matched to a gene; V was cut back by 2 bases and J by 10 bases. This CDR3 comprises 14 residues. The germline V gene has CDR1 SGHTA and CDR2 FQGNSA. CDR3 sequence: CASSLITGGSKLFF. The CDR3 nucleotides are TGTGCCAGCAGCTTAATTACAGGGGGTTCAAAACTGTTTTTT. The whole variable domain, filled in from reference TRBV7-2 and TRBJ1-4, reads GAGVSQSPSNKVTEKGKDVELRCDPISGHTALYWYRQSLGQGLEFLIYFQGNSAPDKSGLPSDRFSAERTGGSVSTLTIQRTQQEDSAVYLCASSLITGGSKLFFGSGTQLSVL.

The chain's CDR3 is CASIASYTGELFF. The CDR3 coding sequence is TGTGCCAGTATAGCGAGCTACACCGGGGAGCTGTTTTTT. The chain carries TRBV6-6 and TRBJ2-2; tentatively, D is TRBD2 (5 bases). The CDR3 runs to 13 residues. Per germline, CDR1 MNHNY and CDR2 SVGAGI (reference sequence). V was cut by 9 bases and J by 3 bases, with 11 bases left in between.

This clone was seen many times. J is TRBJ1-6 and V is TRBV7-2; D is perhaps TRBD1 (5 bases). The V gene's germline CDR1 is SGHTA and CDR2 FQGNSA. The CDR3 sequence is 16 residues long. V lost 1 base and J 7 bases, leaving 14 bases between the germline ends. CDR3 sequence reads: CASSLVRRGPNSPLHF. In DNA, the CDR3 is TGTGCCAGCAGCTTAGTTCGTAGGGGCCCAAATTCACCCCTCCACTTT. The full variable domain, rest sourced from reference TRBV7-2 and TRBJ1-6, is GAGVSQSPSNKVTEKGKDVELRCDPISGHTALYWYRQSLGQGLEFLIYFQGNSAPDKSGLPSDRFSAERTGGSVSTLTIQRTQQEDSAVYLCASSLVRRGPNSPLHFGNGTRLTVT.

CDR3 protein: CASSPTQWNTEAFF. Written as DNA, the CDR3 is TGTGCCAGTAGTCCAACACAGTGGAACACTGAAGCTTTCTTT. The chain uses TRBV19 and TRBJ1-1, with no clear D. This CDR3 contains 14 residues. The V end was cut by 5 bases, the J end by 1 base, with 11 bases between. CDR1 and CDR2 from the germline V gene are LNHDA and SQIVND (reference sequence).

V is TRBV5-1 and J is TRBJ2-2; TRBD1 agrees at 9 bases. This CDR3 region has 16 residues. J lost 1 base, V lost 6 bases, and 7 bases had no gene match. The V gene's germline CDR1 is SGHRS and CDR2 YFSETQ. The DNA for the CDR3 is TGCGCCAGCACCGACGGGGACAGGGAGAACACCGGGGAGCTGTTTTTT. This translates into CASTDGDRENTGELFF.

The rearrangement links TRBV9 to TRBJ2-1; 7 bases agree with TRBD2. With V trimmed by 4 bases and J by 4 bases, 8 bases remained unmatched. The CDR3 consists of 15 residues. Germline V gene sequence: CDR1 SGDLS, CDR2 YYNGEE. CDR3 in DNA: TGTGCCAGCAGCTTATCTCTAGCGGAGTACAATGAGCAGTTCTTC. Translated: CASSLSLAEYNEQFF.

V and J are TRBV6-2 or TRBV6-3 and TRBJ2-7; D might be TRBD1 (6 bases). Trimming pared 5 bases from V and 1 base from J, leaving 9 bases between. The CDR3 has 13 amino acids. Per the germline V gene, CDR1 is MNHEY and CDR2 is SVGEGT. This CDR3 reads CASSRQESYEQYF. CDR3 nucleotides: TGTGCCAGCAGTCGACAGGAGTCCTACGAGCAGTACTTC.

The CDR3 sequence is CASSIGWGQGADSNQPQHF. CDR3 sequence (DNA): TGTGCCAGTAGTATCGGTTGGGGACAGGGGGCCGATAGCAATCAGCCCCAGCATTTT. The chain uses TRBV19 and TRBJ1-5, with 12 bases lining up with TRBD1. CDR1 is LNHDA, CDR2 SQIVND, per germline (reference sequence). V dropped 3 bases and J dropped 0; count of bases not matched to a gene: 9. CDR3 length: 19 residues.

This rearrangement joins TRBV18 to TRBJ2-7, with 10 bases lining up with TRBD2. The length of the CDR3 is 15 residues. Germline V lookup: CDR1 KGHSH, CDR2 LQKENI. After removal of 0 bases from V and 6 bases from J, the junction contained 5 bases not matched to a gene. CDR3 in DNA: TGTGCCAGCTCACCACCTAGCGGGGGGATTGGCGAGCAGTACTTC. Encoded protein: CASSPPSGGIGEQYF.

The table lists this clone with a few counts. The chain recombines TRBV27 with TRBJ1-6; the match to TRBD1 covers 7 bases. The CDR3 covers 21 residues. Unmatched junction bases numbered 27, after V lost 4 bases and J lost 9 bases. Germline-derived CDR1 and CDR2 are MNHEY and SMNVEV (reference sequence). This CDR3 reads CASSYRLRTGLTPRDGSPLHF. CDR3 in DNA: TGTGCCAGCAGTTACCGCCTAAGGACAGGACTCACTCCACGGGATGGTTCACCCCTCCACTTT.

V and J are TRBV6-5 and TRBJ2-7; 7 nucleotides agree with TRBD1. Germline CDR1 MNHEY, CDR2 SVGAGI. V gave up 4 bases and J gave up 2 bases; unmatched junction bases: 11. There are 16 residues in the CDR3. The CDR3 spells CASSFRQGGSTYEQYF. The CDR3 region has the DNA TGTGCCAGCAGTTTCAGACAGGGCGGATCTACCTACGAGCAGTACTTC.

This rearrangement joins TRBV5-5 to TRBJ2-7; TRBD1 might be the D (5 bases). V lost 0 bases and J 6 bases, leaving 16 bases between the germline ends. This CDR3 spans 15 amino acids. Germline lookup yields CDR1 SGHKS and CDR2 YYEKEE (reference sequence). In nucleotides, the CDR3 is TGTGCCAGCAGCTTGGATGGCAGGGATGGGGCCGAGCAGTACTTC. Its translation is CASSLDGRDGAEQYF. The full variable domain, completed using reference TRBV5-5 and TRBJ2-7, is DAGVTQSPTHLIKTRGQQVTLRCSPISGHKSVSWYQQVLGQGPQFIFQYYEKEERGRGNFPDRFSARQFPNYSSELNVNALLLGDSALYLCASSLDGRDGAEQYFGPGTRLTVT.

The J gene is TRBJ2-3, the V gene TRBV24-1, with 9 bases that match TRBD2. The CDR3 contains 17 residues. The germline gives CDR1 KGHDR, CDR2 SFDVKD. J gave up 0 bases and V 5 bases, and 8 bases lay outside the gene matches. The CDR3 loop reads CATSVAPLAGSTDTQYF. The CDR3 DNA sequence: TGTGCCACCAGTGTCGCCCCTCTAGCGGGGAGCACAGATACGCAGTATTTT.

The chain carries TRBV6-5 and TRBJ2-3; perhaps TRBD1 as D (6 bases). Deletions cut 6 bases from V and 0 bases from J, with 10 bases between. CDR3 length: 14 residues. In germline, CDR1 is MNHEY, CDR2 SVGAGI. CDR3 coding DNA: TGTGCCAGCAGCTACCAGGGGAGCACAGATACGCAGTATTTT. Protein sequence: CASSYQGSTDTQYF.

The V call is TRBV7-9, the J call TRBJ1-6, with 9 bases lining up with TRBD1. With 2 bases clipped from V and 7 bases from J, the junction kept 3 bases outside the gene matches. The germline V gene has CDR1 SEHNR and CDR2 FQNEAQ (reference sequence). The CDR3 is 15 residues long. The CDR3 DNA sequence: TGTGCCAGCAGCTTACCCGACAGGGGGAATTCACCCCTCCACTTT. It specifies CASSLPDRGNSPLHF.

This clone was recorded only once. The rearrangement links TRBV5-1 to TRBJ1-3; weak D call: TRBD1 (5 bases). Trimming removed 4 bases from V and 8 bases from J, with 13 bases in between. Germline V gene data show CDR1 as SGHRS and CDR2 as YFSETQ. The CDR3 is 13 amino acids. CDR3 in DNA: TGCGCCAGCAGCCCGGGGACTGTCGACACCATATATTTT. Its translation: CASSPGTVDTIYF.

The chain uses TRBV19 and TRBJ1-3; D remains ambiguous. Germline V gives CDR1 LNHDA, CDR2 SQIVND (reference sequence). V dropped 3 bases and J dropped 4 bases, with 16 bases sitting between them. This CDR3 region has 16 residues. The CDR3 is CASSIKPMGWGNTIYF. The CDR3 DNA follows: TGTGCCAGTAGTATTAAGCCGATGGGCTGGGGAAACACCATATATTTT.